Listed here are 17 T cell receptor beta chains from one sample, sequenced in a study of T cells in Graves' hyperthyroidism and ophthalmopathy. TCR beta CDR3 sequences were amplified from RNA transcripts. First-round RT-PCR targeting the TCR CDR3 was performed with the HTBI primer set. Each CDR3 protein is one row after TCRdb ran MiXCR on the multiplex PCR reads. The data show roughly 500,000 distinct CDR3 sequences, under 25% seen once. Sequenced: blood. The origin of the receptors is a woman aged 70-85 years with Graves' ophthalmopathy.

The V gene is TRBV7-2, the J gene TRBJ2-7; 11 bases map to TRBD2. The trim removed 5 bases at V and 0 bases at J, leaving 15 bases unmatched. This CDR3 has 19 amino acids. Germline CDR1 SGHTA, CDR2 FQGNSA. The CDR3 here is CASSLRLAGSFTLSYEQYF. CDR3 nucleotides: TGTGCCAGCAGCCTACGACTAGCGGGATCCTTTACCCTCTCCTACGAGCAGTACTTC. Full variable domain (rest looked up from reference TRBV7-2 and TRBJ2-7): GAGVSQSPSNKVTEKGKDVELRCDPISGHTALYWYRQSLGQGLEFLIYFQGNSAPDKSGLPSDRFSAERTGGSVSTLTIQRTQQEDSAVYLCASSLRLAGSFTLSYEQYFGPGTRLTVT.

This clonotype showed up just a few times. The rearrangement joins TRBV10-3 to TRBJ1-5, with D perhaps TRBD1 (6 bases). The V and J ends lost 5 bases and 3 bases respectively, with 14 bases between them. Germline CDR1 reads ENHRY; CDR2 reads SYGVKD. The CDR3 loop spans 15 amino acids. The CDR3 DNA sequence: TGTGCCATCAGTCATTGGGACACCCACAATCAGCCCCAGCATTTT. As protein: CAISHWDTHNQPQHF.

J is TRBJ1-3 and V is TRBV28; 10 bases fit TRBD1. CDR1 is MDHEN, CDR2 SYDVKM, per germline. This CDR3 has 16 residues. The ends lost 7 bases at V and 4 bases at J; junction bases unmatched: 10. The CDR3 region has the DNA TGTGCCAGCACCCCTGGGGGACAGGGGTTCGGAAACACCATATATTTT. Translated, it gives CASTPGGQGFGNTIYF.

This rearrangement joins TRBV19 to TRBJ1-5, with D possibly TRBD1 on 6 matching bases. V was pared by 6 bases and J by 4 bases, with 10 bases between. The CDR3 spans 13 residues. Germline V gene data show CDR1 as LNHDA and CDR2 as SQIVND (reference sequence). CDR3 DNA: TGTGCCAGTAGGCCGGACAGAAATCAGCCCCAGCATTTT. Amino acids: CASRPDRNQPQHF.

This clonotype showed up just a few times. This chain joins TRBV5-6 and TRBJ2-1; D is possibly TRBD1 or TRBD2 (5 bases each). Germline CDR1 SGHDT, CDR2 YYEEEE. The CDR3 contains 14 residues. V was clipped by 1 base and J by 7 bases, with 12 bases between them. CDR3 bases: TGTGCCAGCAGCTTGATTGGGACGCAAAATGAGCAGTTCTTC. Amino acid sequence: CASSLIGTQNEQFF.

This clonotype showed up many times. The chain recombines TRBV3-1 with TRBJ2-6; the D is unclear. This CDR3 has 16 amino acids. Trimming removed 4 bases at V and 0 bases at J, with 10 bases between. Germline CDR1 is LGHDT and CDR2 is YNNKEL (reference sequence). This CDR3 is CASSLGQNSGANVLTF. DNA for the CDR3: TGTGCCAGCAGCCTGGGCCAAAACTCTGGGGCCAACGTCCTGACTTTC.

Here the CDR3 reads CASPPTLLDRGKLDYGYTF. CDR3 DNA sequence: TGTGCCAGCCCACCTACTCTGCTAGACAGGGGAAAATTGGACTATGGCTACACCTTC. The chain joins TRBV6-1 to TRBJ1-2; 8 bases align to TRBD1. The CDR3 is 19 residues long. Germline V gene lookup returns CDR1 MNHNS and CDR2 SASEGT. With V trimmed by 8 bases and J by 3 bases, 23 bases remained unmatched.

V and J are TRBV2 and TRBJ2-7, with D perhaps matching TRBD2 (5 bases). The CDR3 contains 13 residues. Germline V gene sequence: CDR1 SNHLY, CDR2 FYNNEI. Between the trimmed V and J ends, which lost 1 base and 3 bases, there was a span of 7 bases. The CDR3 DNA reads as TGTGCCAGCAGTGAAGTAGAGGGCTACGAGCAGTACTTC. Its protein is CASSEVEGYEQYF.

This chain joins TRBV29-1 and TRBJ1-3; D remains ambiguous. Per germline, CDR1 SQVTM and CDR2 ANQGSEA. The CDR3 totals 13 residues. V shed 3 bases and J shed 4 bases, with 10 bases lying between them. In DNA, the CDR3 is TGCAGCGTTGATTTGGGTTCGGGAAACACCATATATTTT. This translates into CSVDLGSGNTIYF.

This clonotype was detected many times. The genes are TRBV12-3 or TRBV12-4 and TRBJ2-1, with D uncertain. CDR3 length equals 13 residues. V dropped 1 base and J dropped 8 bases, with 9 bases sitting between them. CDR3 in amino acids: CASSLGGMDEQFF. The CDR3 coding sequence is TGTGCCAGCAGTTTAGGGGGAATGGATGAGCAGTTCTTC.

The chain combines TRBV27 with TRBJ2-4; D remains ambiguous. Trimming took 5 bases from V and 2 from J, leaving 16 bases between them. CDR3 length: 16 amino acids. Germline loops: CDR1 MNHEY, CDR2 SMNVEV (reference sequence). CDR3: CASSPRSPNPKNIQYF. Here the CDR3 DNA reads TGTGCCAGCAGTCCACGTAGTCCCAATCCCAAAAACATTCAGTACTTC.

Details on this clonotype: This could be a read error, since a much larger clone is one nucleotide away. The chain uses TRBV7-2 and TRBJ2-5, with D tentatively TRBD1 (6 bases). In germline, CDR1 is SGHTA, CDR2 FQGNSA. This CDR3 spans 13 amino acids. CDR3 DNA: TGTGCCAGCAGCTTATACAGGGAAGAGGCCCAGTACTTC. Translation gives CASSLYREEAQYF.

Note on this clonotype: One junction end disagrees with the germline gene, perhaps due to a read error. V gene TRBV20-1 combines with J gene TRBJ1-3, with 7 bases matching TRBD1. This CDR3 is 15 amino acids long. Germline V gene data show CDR1 as DFQATT and CDR2 as SNEGSKA (reference sequence). The CDR3 sequence is CSARGTGLSRNTIYF. As DNA, the CDR3 is TGCAGTGCTAGAGGGACAGGACTCTCTAGAAACACCATATATTTT.

This clonotype was detected a few times. The CDR3 sequence is CASGLVRVGYNEQFF. CDR3 nucleotides: TGTGCTAGTGGTTTGGTTCGGGTAGGCTACAATGAGCAGTTCTTC. The chain uses TRBV12-5 and TRBJ2-1; no reliable D call. Germline V gives CDR1 LGHNT, CDR2 FRNRAP. CDR3 length: 15 amino acids. V was shortened by 0 bases and J by 3 bases, with 9 bases between the two germline ends.

The rearrangement joins TRBV5-1 to TRBJ2-7; 10 bases agree with TRBD2. The CDR3 spans 14 residues. The V segment lost 4 bases and the J segment 6 bases; nucleotides outside the gene matches: 7. Germline lookup yields CDR1 SGHRS and CDR2 YFSETQ. The CDR3 nucleotides are TGCGCCAGCAGCGGGGTCATAGCGGGAGGCGAGCAGTACTTC. Amino acid sequence: CASSGVIAGGEQYF.

This clonotype was counted once. The chain couples TRBV10-2 to TRBJ1-2, with TRBD1 matching 8 bases. V shed 8 bases, J shed 8 bases, and the junction held 7 bases outside the gene matches. Germline V gene sequence: CDR1 WSHSY, CDR2 SAAADI. This CDR3 region has 12 residues. The CDR3 coding sequence is TGCGCCAGCGTGCGGACAGGGAACGGCTACACCTTC. Encoded protein: CASVRTGNGYTF.

In this sample, this clonotype turned up a few times. This chain connects TRBV29-1 to TRBJ2-7, with D tentatively TRBD2 (5 bases). V shed 8 bases and J shed 3 bases, with 11 bases lying between them. The CDR3 is made up of 11 amino acids. Looked up from germline, CDR1 is SQVTM and CDR2 is ANQGSEA. The CDR3 sequence: CSPPGNYEQYF. DNA of the CDR3: TGCAGCCCCCCGGGAAACTACGAGCAGTACTTC.